These 28 T cell receptor beta chains share one sample of origin, sequenced in a study of cytomegalovirus exposure and HLA in healthy donors. The PCR used 60 Vbeta and 13 Jbeta primers. Using immunoSEQ multiplex PCR, the repertoire was profiled, and TCRdb retains in-frame clones only, with some absent. The repertoire includes some 110,000 clones, around 80% of them detected once, and roughly 13% sits in the top ten. Sequencing used PBMCs. These receptors came from a woman aged 55-70 years in good health and CMV-seropositive.

This chain links TRBV15 with TRBJ2-7; 9 bases map to TRBD2. The CDR3 is 15 residues long. Trimming removed 0 bases from V and 6 bases from J; junction bases left unmatched: 6. Germline V gene sequence: CDR1 LNHNV, CDR2 YYDKDF (reference sequence). The CDR3 DNA reads TGTGCCACCAGCAGAGATACCGGCGGGGGGGCCGAGCAGTACTTC. This translates into CATSRDTGGGAEQYF.

The chain recombines TRBV5-6 with TRBJ2-3, with a tentative D call TRBD1 (6 bases). This CDR3 contains 15 residues. V dropped 2 bases and J dropped 1 base, with 11 bases sitting between them. CDR1 is SGHDT, CDR2 YYEEEE, per germline. CDR3 sequence reads: CASSFTGWGTDTQYF. CDR3 nucleotides: TGTGCCAGCAGCTTCACAGGGTGGGGCACAGATACGCAGTATTTT. Full variable domain (remainder filled in from reference TRBV5-6 and TRBJ2-3): DAGVTQSPTHLIKTRGQQVTLRCSPKSGHDTVSWYQQALGQGPQFIFQYYEEEERQRGNFPDRFSGHQFPNYSSELNVNALLLGDSALYLCASSFTGWGTDTQYFGPGTRLTVL.

This chain connects TRBV19 to TRBJ2-5; D is ambiguous. CDR1 is LNHDA and CDR2 is SQIVND in the germline V gene (reference sequence). Trimming pared 4 bases from V and 5 bases from J, leaving 5 bases between. The CDR3 runs 11 residues. CDR3 in DNA: TGTGCCAGTAGTACTCGGGAGACCCAGTACTTC. It yields the protein CASSTRETQYF.

The CDR3 reads CASSSAGQGMAKNIQYF. CDR3 bases: TGTGCCAGCAGCTCGGCGGGACAGGGTATGGCCAAAAACATTCAGTACTTC. The chain combines TRBV5-8 with TRBJ2-4, with TRBD1 matching 9 bases. Germline CDR1 SGHTS, CDR2 YDEGEE. The CDR3 consists of 17 residues. The trim removed 3 bases at V and 1 base at J, leaving 8 bases unmatched. Filled out from reference TRBV5-8 and TRBJ2-4, the complete variable domain reads EAGVTQSPTHLIKTRGQQATLRCSPISGHTSVYWYQQALGLGLQFLLWYDEGEERNRGNFPPRFSGRQFPNYSSELNVNALELEDSALYLCASSSAGQGMAKNIQYFGAGTRLSVL.

This chain joins TRBV7-2 and TRBJ2-2; D call uncertain. V gave up 1 base and J gave up 3 bases, with 12 bases separating them. CDR1 and CDR2 from the germline V gene are SGHTA and FQGNSA. This CDR3 has 16 amino acids. The CDR3 sequence is CASSLGGAGYTGELFF. Here the CDR3 DNA reads TGTGCCAGCAGCTTAGGAGGCGCCGGGTACACCGGGGAGCTGTTTTTT.

The chain carries TRBV5-6 and TRBJ2-7, with D perhaps TRBD2 (5 bases). V was trimmed by 4 bases and J by 3 bases, leaving 8 bases between them. This CDR3 is 12 amino acids long. Germline lookup yields CDR1 SGHDT and CDR2 YYEEEE. The DNA for the CDR3 is TGTGCCAGCAGCGTCCGGGACTACGAGCAGTACTTC. Encoded protein: CASSVRDYEQYF.

The gene calls are TRBV12-5 and TRBJ2-2, with 10 positions matching TRBD1. CDR3 length: 16 residues. CDR1 and CDR2 (germline): LGHNT, FRNRAP. J was trimmed by 3 bases and V by 5 bases; bases with no gene match: 6. This CDR3 is CASGPRTGGDTGELFF. The CDR3 bases are TGTGCTAGTGGTCCCCGGACAGGGGGGGACACCGGGGAGCTGTTTTTT.

The rearrangement links TRBV7-9 to TRBJ2-3; TRBD2 agrees at 7 bases. There are 15 residues in the CDR3. V dropped 5 bases and J dropped 0; count of bases not matched to a gene: 5. CDR1 SEHNR and CDR2 FQNEAQ come from the germline V gene (reference sequence). The CDR3 loop reads CASSPSGGSTDTQYF. In DNA, the CDR3 is TGTGCCAGCAGCCCGTCGGGGGGTAGCACAGATACGCAGTATTTT.

This sequence joins TRBV15 and TRBJ1-2, with 9 bases lining up with TRBD1. Per the germline V gene, CDR1 is LNHNV and CDR2 is YYDKDF (reference sequence). CDR3 length: 22 residues. Trimming took 0 bases from V and 6 from J; bases not matched to a gene: 26. The chain's CDR3 is CATSRDPGPPRTGVYRADGYTF. DNA for the CDR3: TGTGCCACCAGCAGAGATCCGGGCCCCCCTCGGACAGGGGTTTATCGGGCCGATGGCTACACCTTC.

The J gene is TRBJ1-3, the V gene TRBV19, with a weak D call TRBD1 (5 bases). Germline CDR1 reads LNHDA; CDR2 reads SQIVND (reference sequence). The CDR3 sequence is 15 residues long. Between the trimmed V and J ends, which lost 5 bases and 1 base, there was a span of 12 bases. The CDR3 coding sequence is TGTGCCAGTAGTGCCTTACGGACATCTGGAAACACCATATATTTT. It is translated as CASSALRTSGNTIYF.

This chain joins TRBV5-1 and TRBJ2-1, with TRBD2 identical over 8 bases. Trimming cost V 0 bases and J 0 bases; bases outside gene matches: 8. The CDR3 contains 18 residues. Germline values: CDR1 SGHRS, CDR2 YFSETQ. CDR3 protein: CASSLVAGLFSSYNEQFF. Here the CDR3 DNA reads TGCGCCAGCAGCTTGGTAGCGGGGCTATTTAGCTCCTACAATGAGCAGTTCTTC.

This sequence joins TRBV10-3 and TRBJ1-1; 7 positions agree with TRBD1. From germline, CDR1 is ENHRY and CDR2 SYGVKD. With V trimmed by 6 bases and J by 0 bases, 4 bases remained unmatched. This CDR3 contains 14 residues. DNA of the CDR3: TGTGCCATCAGGGAGACAGGGTTGAACACTGAAGCTTTCTTT. Encoded protein: CAIRETGLNTEAFF.

The chain employs TRBV5-6 and TRBJ1-2; 9 nucleotides line up with TRBD1. The ends lost 4 bases at V and 5 bases at J; junction bases unmatched: 6. The CDR3 has 14 residues. Germline V lookup: CDR1 SGHDT, CDR2 YYEEEE. The CDR3 DNA reads as TGTGCCAGCAGCATGGACAGGGGCGAGTATGGCTACACCTTC. Amino acid sequence: CASSMDRGEYGYTF.

The chain couples TRBV4-1 to TRBJ1-2; 10 nucleotides line up with TRBD1. The trim removed 6 bases at V and 4 bases at J, leaving 8 bases unmatched. The CDR3 sequence is 15 residues long. Per germline, CDR1 MGHRA and CDR2 YSYEKL. The CDR3 DNA reads TGCGCCAGCAGTTATCAGGGACAGGGGTTCTATGGCTACACCTTC. Translation gives CASSYQGQGFYGYTF.

Points on this clone: Different DNA sequences within this sample yield the same CDR3. V gene TRBV5-1 combines with J gene TRBJ2-1; 11 nucleotides align to TRBD2. The CDR3 is 15 amino acids. CDR1 and CDR2 from the germline V gene are SGHRS and YFSETQ. Trimming cost V 0 bases and J 4 bases; bases outside gene matches: 0. The CDR3 protein is CASSLGLAGYNEQFF. CDR3 nucleotides: TGCGCCAGCAGCTTGGGACTAGCGGGGTACAATGAGCAGTTCTTC.

The chain joins TRBV6-5 to TRBJ1-2; D remains unclear. Trimming took 7 bases from V and 8 from J, leaving 20 bases between them. CDR1 MNHEY and CDR2 SVGAGI come from the germline V gene. CDR3 length equals 14 residues. The CDR3 sequence is CASMTRRVRRGYTF. As DNA, the CDR3 is TGTGCCAGCATGACGAGGAGGGTGCGGCGAGGCTACACCTTC.

In DNA, the CDR3 is TGCGCCAGCAGCTATAGCAACTCTGGGGCCAACGTCCTGACTTTC. Encoded protein: CASSYSNSGANVLTF. The chain employs TRBV5-1 and TRBJ2-6; unclear D gene. CDR1 and CDR2 (germline): SGHRS, YFSETQ. This CDR3 has 15 amino acids. Trimming cost V 3 bases and J 0 bases, with 7 bases left between them.

Comments on this clone: Other nucleotide sequences from this sample produce the same CDR3. The J gene is TRBJ2-2, the V gene TRBV5-1; TRBD2 aligns across 8 bases. Germline values: CDR1 SGHRS, CDR2 YFSETQ. After removal of 0 bases from V and 5 bases from J, the junction contained 15 bases not matched to a gene. This CDR3 contains 19 residues. In nucleotides, the CDR3 is TGCGCCAGCAGCTTGGCCTATATATCCGGCCGGGAGGGGACCGGGGAGCTGTTTTTT. It is translated as CASSLAYISGREGTGELFF.

This rearrangement joins TRBV30 to TRBJ1-1; 9 bases are a match to TRBD1. CDR3 length: 12 residues. In germline, CDR1 is GTSNPN, CDR2 SVGIG (reference sequence). V trimming: 5 bases; J trimming: 5 bases; junction bases outside the gene matches: 3. The CDR3 DNA reads as TGTGCCTGGGGACAGGGGATGACTGAAGCTTTCTTT. It specifies CAWGQGMTEAFF.

The chain has TRBV19 and TRBJ1-1; 9 bases line up with TRBD1. The CDR3 contains 17 residues. With V trimmed by 7 bases and J by 0 bases, 12 bases remained unmatched. CDR1 and CDR2 from the germline V gene are LNHDA and SQIVND (reference sequence). CDR3: CASNAGTGILLNTEAFF. The DNA for the CDR3 is TGTGCCAGTAATGCCGGGACAGGGATTTTGTTGAACACTGAAGCTTTCTTT.

This chain joins TRBV7-2 and TRBJ1-2; 12 bases align to TRBD1. Losses at the gene ends were 4 bases for V and 8 bases for J; bases not matched to a gene: 2. Germline lookup yields CDR1 SGHTA and CDR2 FQGNSA. The CDR3 loop spans 13 amino acids. The CDR3 spells CASSSGQGAGYTF. The CDR3 DNA reads TGTGCCAGCAGCTCGGGACAGGGGGCGGGCTACACCTTC.

The chain couples TRBV14 to TRBJ1-3, with D perhaps matching TRBD1 (6 bases). CDR3 length: 12 residues. In germline, CDR1 is SGHDN, CDR2 FVKESK. Trimming removed 4 bases from V and 8 bases from J, with 9 bases in between. The CDR3 sequence is CASSPQGYTIYF. CDR3 DNA sequence: TGTGCCAGCAGCCCCCAGGGGTACACCATATATTTT.

This clone was counted only a few times. The genes are TRBV6-4 and TRBJ1-1, with 9 bases aligning to TRBD1. This CDR3 region has 16 residues. J lost 2 bases, V lost 5 bases, and 9 bases had no gene match. CDR1 MRHNA and CDR2 SNTAGT come from the germline V gene. Here the CDR3 DNA reads TGTGCCAGCAGTTCTAACCCGGGACAGGGTAACACTGAAGCTTTCTTT. This gives the protein CASSSNPGQGNTEAFF.

This clone came up a few times. A junction end diverges from the germline sequence, so it may reflect a read error. The chain joins TRBV6-5 to TRBJ2-6; tentative D call: TRBD1 (6 bases). Germline CDR1 is MNHEY and CDR2 is SVGAGI. This CDR3 is 16 amino acids long. This chain's CDR3 is CASSSTFRGGANGLTF. In DNA, the CDR3 is TGTGCCAGCAGTTCAACATTCAGGGGTGGGGCCAACGGCCTGACTTTC.

This clone was seen just once. The genes are TRBV5-4 and TRBJ1-2; 9 bases map to TRBD1. The V gene end was trimmed by 5 bases and the J gene end by 5 bases; junction bases not matched to a gene: 4. The germline gives CDR1 SGHNT, CDR2 YYREEE (reference sequence). CDR3 size: 13 residues. The CDR3 spells CASRDRGSYGYTF. The CDR3, as DNA: TGTGCCAGCAGAGACAGGGGGTCATATGGCTACACCTTC.

This clone was seen only once. The chain is built from TRBV7-2 and TRBJ1-2; 8 bases align to TRBD1. The CDR3 length is 14 residues. V lost 1 base and J lost 8; bases outside the gene matches: 6. Germline lookup yields CDR1 SGHTA and CDR2 FQGNSA. This CDR3 is CASSLVDRGQGYTF. In nucleotides, the CDR3 is TGTGCCAGCAGCTTAGTAGACAGGGGCCAAGGCTACACCTTC.

The chain recombines TRBV4-3 with TRBJ2-5, with 13 bases that match TRBD2. This CDR3 is 17 amino acids long. Germline CDR1 reads LGHNA; CDR2 reads YSLEER. The V and J ends lost 1 base and 4 bases, in that order; junction bases with no gene match: 6. CDR3 in amino acids: CASSQGLAGGLGETQYF. CDR3 nucleotide sequence: TGCGCCAGCAGCCAAGGACTAGCGGGGGGACTGGGAGAGACCCAGTACTTC.

CDR3 sequence (DNA): TGTGCCAGTAGCGCCGGGAGAACTAATGAAAAACTGTTTTTT. This sequence encodes CASSAGRTNEKLFF. The rearrangement uses TRBV2 and TRBJ1-4; D call uncertain. The CDR3 contains 14 residues. Germline-derived CDR1 and CDR2 are SNHLY and FYNNEI. The V and J ends lost 9 bases and 1 base respectively, with 12 bases between them.